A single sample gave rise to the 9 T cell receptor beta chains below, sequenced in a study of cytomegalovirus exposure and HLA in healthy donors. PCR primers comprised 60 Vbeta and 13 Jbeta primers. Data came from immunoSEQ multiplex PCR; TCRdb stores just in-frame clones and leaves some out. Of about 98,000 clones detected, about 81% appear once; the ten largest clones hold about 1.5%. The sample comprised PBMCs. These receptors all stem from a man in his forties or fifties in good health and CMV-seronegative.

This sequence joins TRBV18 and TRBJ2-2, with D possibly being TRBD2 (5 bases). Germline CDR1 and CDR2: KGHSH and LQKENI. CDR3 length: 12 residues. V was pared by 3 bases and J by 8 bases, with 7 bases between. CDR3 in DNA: TGTGCCAGCTCACCGGACTCGGGGGAGCTGTTTTTT. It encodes CASSPDSGELFF.

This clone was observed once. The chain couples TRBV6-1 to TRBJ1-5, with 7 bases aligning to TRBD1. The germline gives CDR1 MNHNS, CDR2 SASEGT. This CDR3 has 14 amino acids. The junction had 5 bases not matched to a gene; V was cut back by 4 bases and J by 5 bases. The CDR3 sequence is CASSGQGAHQPQHF. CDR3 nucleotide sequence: TGTGCCAGCAGTGGACAGGGTGCGCATCAGCCCCAGCATTTT.

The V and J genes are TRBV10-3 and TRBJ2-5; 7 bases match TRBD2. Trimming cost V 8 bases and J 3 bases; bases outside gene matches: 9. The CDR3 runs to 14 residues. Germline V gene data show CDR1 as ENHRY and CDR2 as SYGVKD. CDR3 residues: CAIGRDYPKETQYF. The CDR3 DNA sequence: TGTGCCATCGGGAGGGACTACCCCAAAGAGACCCAGTACTTC.

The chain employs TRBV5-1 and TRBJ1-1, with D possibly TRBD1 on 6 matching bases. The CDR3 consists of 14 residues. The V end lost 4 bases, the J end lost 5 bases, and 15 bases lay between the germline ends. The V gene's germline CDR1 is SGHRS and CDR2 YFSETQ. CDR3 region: CASSQNHRVTEAFF. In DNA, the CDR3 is TGCGCCAGCAGCCAAAACCACAGGGTTACTGAAGCTTTCTTT.

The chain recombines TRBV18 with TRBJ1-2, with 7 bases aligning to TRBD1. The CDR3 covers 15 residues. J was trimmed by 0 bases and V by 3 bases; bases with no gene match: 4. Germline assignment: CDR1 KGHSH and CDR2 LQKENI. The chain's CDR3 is CASSPAGQSNYGYTF. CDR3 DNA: TGTGCCAGCTCACCCGCGGGACAGTCTAACTATGGCTACACCTTC.

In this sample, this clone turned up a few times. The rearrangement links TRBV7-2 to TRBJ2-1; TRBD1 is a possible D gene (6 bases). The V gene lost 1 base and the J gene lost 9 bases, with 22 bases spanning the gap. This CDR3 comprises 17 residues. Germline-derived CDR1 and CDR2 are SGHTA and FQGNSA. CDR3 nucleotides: TGTGCCAGCAGCTTAGTCGTAGGCAGTCAAAGAGGGGGTGAGCAGTTCTTC. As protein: CASSLVVGSQRGGEQFF.

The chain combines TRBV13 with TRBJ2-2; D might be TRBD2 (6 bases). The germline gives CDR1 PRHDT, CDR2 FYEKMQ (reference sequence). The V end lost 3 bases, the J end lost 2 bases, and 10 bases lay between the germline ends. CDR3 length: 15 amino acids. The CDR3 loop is CASSFAGPNTGELFF. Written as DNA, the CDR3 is TGTGCCAGCAGCTTCGCGGGGCCTAACACCGGGGAGCTGTTTTTT.

CDR3 in amino acids: CASSFGVAGGPGTGELFF. Here the CDR3 DNA reads TGTGCCAGCAGCTTCGGGGTAGCGGGGGGGCCGGGCACCGGGGAGCTGTTTTTT. The genes are TRBV11-2 and TRBJ2-2, with TRBD2 matching over 11 bases. The germline CDR1 and CDR2 sequences are SGHAT and FQNNGV. Unmatched junction bases numbered 10, after V lost 3 bases and J lost 4 bases. CDR3 length: 18 amino acids.

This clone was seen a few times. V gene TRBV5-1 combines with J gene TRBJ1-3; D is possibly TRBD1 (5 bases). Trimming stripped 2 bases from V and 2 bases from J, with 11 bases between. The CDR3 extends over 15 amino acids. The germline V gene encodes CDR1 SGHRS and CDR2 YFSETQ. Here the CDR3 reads CASSLLTGAGNTIYF. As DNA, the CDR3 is TGCGCCAGCAGCTTATTAACAGGTGCTGGAAACACCATATATTTT.